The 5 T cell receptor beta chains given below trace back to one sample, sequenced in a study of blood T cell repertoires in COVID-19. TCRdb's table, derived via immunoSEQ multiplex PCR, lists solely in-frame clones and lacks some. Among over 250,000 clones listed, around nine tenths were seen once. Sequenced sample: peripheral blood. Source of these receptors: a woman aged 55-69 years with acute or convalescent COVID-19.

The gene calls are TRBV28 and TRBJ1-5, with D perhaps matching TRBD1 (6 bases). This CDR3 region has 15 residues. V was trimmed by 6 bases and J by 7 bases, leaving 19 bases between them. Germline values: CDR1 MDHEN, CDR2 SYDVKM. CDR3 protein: CASRKNRAPGQPQHF. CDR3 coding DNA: TGTGCCAGCAGAAAAAACAGGGCCCCTGGGCAGCCCCAGCATTTT. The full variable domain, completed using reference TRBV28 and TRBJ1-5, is DVKVTQSSRYLVKRTGEKVFLECVQDMDHENMFWYRQDPGLGLRLIYFSYDVKMKEKGDIPEGYSVSREKKERFSLILESASTNQTSMYLCASRKNRAPGQPQHFGDGTRLSIL.

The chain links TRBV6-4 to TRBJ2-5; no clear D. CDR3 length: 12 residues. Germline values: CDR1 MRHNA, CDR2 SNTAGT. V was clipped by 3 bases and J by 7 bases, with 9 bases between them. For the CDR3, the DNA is TGTGCCAGCAGTGAACCTAGAGGGACCCAGTACTTC. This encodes CASSEPRGTQYF.

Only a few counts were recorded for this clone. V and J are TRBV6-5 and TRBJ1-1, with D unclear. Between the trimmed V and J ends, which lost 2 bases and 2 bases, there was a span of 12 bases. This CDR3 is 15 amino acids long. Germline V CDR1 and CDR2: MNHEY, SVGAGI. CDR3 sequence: CASSYRGLGNTEAFF. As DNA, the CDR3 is TGTGCCAGCAGTTACCGGGGATTGGGCAACACTGAAGCTTTCTTT.

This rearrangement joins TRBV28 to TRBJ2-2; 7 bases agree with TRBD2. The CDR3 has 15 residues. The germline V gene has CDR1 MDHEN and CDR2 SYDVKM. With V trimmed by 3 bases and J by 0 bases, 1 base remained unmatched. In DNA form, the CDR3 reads TGTGCCAGCAGTTTGAGCGGGGCGAACACCGGGGAGCTGTTTTTT. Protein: CASSLSGANTGELFF.

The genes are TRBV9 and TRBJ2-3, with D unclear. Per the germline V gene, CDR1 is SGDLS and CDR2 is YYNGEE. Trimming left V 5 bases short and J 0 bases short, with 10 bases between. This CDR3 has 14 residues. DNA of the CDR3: TGTGCCAGCAGTCCACTGACTAGCACAGATACGCAGTATTTT. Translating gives CASSPLTSTDTQYF.